The rows below give T cell receptor beta chains drawn from one sample of a study of shared clonotypes between healthy human individuals. Assay: immunoSEQ multiplex PCR; the TCRdb copy retains only in-frame clones and omits some. The data contain 550,000 to 850,000 clones, 74% of them singletons. Sequencing used memory CD4+ T cells sorted from blood. The receptors here all came from a young woman in good health. Each CDR3 is given with its conserved first and last residue. D genes are given only for firm matches. The size entry is marked missing in some rows and otherwise reads once, few, many or a size class.

NA	NA	TRBV12-5	TRBJ1-2	TGTGCTAGTGGTTTGTCGGGGATACCCTTC	CASGLSGIPF
NA	NA	TRBV28	TRBJ2-3	TGTGCCAGCAGTTTCCGGGACTCTGGAACCTATTTT	CASSFRDSGTYF
NA	NA	TRBV27	TRBJ1-5	TGTGCCAGCAGTATTAGCCGGAGCAATCAGCCCCAGCATTTT	CASSISRSNQPQHF
NA	NA	TRBV28	TRBJ1-6	TGTGCCAGCAGTTTGATTGTCGATTCACCCCTCCACTTT	CASSLIVDSPLHF
NA	NA	TRBV6-1	TRBJ1-1	TGTGCCAGCATTCGGACCTTGAGTAACACTGAAGCTTTCTTT	CASIRTLSNTEAFF
NA	TRBD2	TRBV6-1	TRBJ2-7	TGTGCCAGCAGTGATATAACGGGAGGAGGTTACGAGCAGTACTTC	CASSDITGGGYEQYF
NA	NA	TRBV19	TRBJ2-3	TGTGCCAGTAGTATGTCAAGAGGTCATACGCAGTATTTT	CASSMSRGHTQYF
NA	TRBD2	TRBV4-2	TRBJ2-1	TGTGCCAGCAGCCATGATACCGGGACTAGGGGTGGGGATGAGCAGTTCTTC	CASSHDTGTRGGDEQFF
once	NA	TRBV7-8	TRBJ1-5	TGTGCCAGCAGCTTACGGGGTGTGAGGAATCAGCCCCAGCATTTT	CASSLRGVRNQPQHF
NA	NA	TRBV4-1	TRBJ1-4	TGCGCCAGCACCCTAACGGCACAACGAGATGAAAAACTGTTTTTT	CASTLTAQRDEKLFF
NA	NA	TRBV6-4	TRBJ1-4	TGTGCCAGCAGTGACTCGGCGAATGAAAAACTGTTTTTT	CASSDSANEKLFF
many	TRBD1	TRBV7-3	TRBJ2-5	TGTGCCAGCAGCTTAGGCGTCGGACAGGGAGAGACCCAGTACTTC	CASSLGVGQGETQYF
NA	NA	TRBV19	TRBJ2-1	TGTGCCAGCCAAAGATCGGGGGAGTTATACAATGAGCAGTTCTTC	CASQRSGELYNEQFF
NA	NA	TRBV15	TRBJ2-1	TGTGCCACCAGCAGTACCCGGACTTCATACAATGAGCAGTTCTTC	CATSSTRTSYNEQFF
NA	NA	TRBV5-6	TRBJ2-7	TGTGCCAGCAGCGTGCTCTCAGGGAACGAGCAGTACTTC	CASSVLSGNEQYF
once	NA	TRBV7-9	TRBJ2-5	TGTGCCAGCAGCCCCCATTTGGGGGCGAAAGAGACCCAGTACTTC	CASSPHLGAKETQYF
NA	NA	TRBV5-4	TRBJ1-3	TGTGCCAGCAGCAAACAAACAGGCCTCAGCTCTGGAAACACCATATATTTT	CASSKQTGLSSGNTIYF